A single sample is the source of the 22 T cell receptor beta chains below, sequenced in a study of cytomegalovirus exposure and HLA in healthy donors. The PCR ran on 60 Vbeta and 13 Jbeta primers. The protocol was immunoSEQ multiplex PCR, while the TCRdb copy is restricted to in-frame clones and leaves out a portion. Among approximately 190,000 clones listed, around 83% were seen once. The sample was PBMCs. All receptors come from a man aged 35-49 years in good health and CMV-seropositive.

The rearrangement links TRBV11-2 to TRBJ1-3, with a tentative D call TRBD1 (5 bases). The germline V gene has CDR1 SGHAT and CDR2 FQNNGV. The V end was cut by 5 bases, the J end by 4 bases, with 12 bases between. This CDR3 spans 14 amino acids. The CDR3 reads CASSGRRGGNTIYF. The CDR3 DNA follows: TGTGCCAGCAGCGGCAGAAGGGGAGGAAACACCATATATTTT. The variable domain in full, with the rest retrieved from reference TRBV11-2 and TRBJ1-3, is EAGVAQSPRYKIIEKRQSVAFWCNPISGHATLYWYQQILGQGPKLLIQFQNNGVVDDSQLPKDRFSAERLKGVDSTLKIQPAKLEDSAVYLCASSGRRGGNTIYFGEGSWLTVV.

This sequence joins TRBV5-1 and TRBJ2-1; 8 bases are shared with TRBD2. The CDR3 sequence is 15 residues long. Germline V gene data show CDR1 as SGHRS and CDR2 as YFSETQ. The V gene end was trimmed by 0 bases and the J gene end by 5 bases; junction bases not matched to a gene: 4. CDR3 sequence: CASSLASGSHNEQFF. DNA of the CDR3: TGCGCCAGCAGCTTGGCGAGCGGGAGCCACAATGAGCAGTTCTTC. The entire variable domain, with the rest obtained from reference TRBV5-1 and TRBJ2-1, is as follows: KAGVTQTPRYLIKTRGQQVTLSCSPISGHRSVSWYQQTPGQGLQFLFEYFSETQRNKGNFPGRFSGRQFSNSRSEMNVSTLELGDSALYLCASSLASGSHNEQFFGPGTRLTVL.

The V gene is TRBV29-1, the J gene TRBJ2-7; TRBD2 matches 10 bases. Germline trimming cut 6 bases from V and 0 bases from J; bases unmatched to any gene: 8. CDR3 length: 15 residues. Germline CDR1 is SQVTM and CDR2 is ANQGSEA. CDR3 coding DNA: TGCAGCGTGGGGGGAGCGGGAGGGCCCTCCTACGAGCAGTACTTC. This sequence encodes CSVGGAGGPSYEQYF.

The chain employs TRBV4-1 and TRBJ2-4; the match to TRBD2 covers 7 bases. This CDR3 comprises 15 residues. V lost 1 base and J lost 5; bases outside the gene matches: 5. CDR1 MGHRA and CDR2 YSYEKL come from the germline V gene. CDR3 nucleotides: TGCGCCAGCAGCCAAGCTGGCGGGAGCGAAAACATTCAGTACTTC. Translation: CASSQAGGSENIQYF.

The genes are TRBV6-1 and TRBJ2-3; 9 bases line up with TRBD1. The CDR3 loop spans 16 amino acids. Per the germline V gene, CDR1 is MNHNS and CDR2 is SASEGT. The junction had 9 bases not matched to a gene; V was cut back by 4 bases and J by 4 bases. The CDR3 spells CASSVGTGTGADTQYF. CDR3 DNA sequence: TGTGCCAGCAGTGTAGGGACAGGGACCGGGGCAGATACGCAGTATTTT.

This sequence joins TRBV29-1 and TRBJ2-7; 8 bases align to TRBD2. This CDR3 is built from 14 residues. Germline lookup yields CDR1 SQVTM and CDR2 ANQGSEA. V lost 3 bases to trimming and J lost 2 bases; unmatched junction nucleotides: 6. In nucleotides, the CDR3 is TGCAGCGTTGACCAAGCGGGAGTGGCCTACGAGCAGTACTTC. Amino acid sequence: CSVDQAGVAYEQYF.

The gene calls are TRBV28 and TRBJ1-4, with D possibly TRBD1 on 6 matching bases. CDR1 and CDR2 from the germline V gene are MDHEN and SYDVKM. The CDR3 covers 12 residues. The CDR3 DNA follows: TGTGCGGGAGGGGGGTCTAATGAAAAACTGTTTTTT. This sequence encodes CAGGGSNEKLFF.

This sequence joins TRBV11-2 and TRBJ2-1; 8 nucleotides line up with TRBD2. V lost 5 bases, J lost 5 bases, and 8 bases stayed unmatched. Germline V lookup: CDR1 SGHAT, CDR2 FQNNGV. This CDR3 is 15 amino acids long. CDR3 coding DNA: TGTGCCAGCAGCGACCCGGGAGGGGGGGACAATGAGCAGTTCTTC. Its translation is CASSDPGGGDNEQFF.

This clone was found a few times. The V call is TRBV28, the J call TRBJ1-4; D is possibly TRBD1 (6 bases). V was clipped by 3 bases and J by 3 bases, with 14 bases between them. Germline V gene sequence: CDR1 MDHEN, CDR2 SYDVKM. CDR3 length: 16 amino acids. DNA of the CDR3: TGTGCCAGCAGTTTCTACGGACAGCCGCCTAATGAAAAACTGTTTTTT. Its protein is CASSFYGQPPNEKLFF. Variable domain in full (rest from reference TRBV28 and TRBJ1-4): DVKVTQSSRYLVKRTGEKVFLECVQDMDHENMFWYRQDPGLGLRLIYFSYDVKMKEKGDIPEGYSVSREKKERFSLILESASTNQTSMYLCASSFYGQPPNEKLFFGSGTQLSVL.

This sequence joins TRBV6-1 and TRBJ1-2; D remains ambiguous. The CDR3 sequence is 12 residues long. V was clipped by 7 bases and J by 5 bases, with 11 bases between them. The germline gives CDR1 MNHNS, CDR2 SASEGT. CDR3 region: CASKTRGYGYTF. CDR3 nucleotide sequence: TGTGCCAGCAAGACCAGAGGGTATGGCTACACCTTC.

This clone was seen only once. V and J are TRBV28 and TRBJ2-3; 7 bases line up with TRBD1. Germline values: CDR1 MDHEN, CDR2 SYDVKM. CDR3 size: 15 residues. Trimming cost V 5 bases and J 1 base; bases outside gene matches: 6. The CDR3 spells CASSPPGQGTDTQYF. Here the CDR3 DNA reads TGTGCCAGCAGTCCCCCCGGACAGGGCACAGATACGCAGTATTTT.

The CDR3 region has the DNA TGTGCCACCAGGGCCGGGGGGAGTGGAAACACCATATATTTT. The encoded protein is CATRAGGSGNTIYF. This chain links TRBV15 with TRBJ1-3; TRBD1 might be the D (5 bases). This CDR3 comprises 14 residues. Germline V gene lookup returns CDR1 LNHNV and CDR2 YYDKDF (reference sequence). V dropped 6 bases and J dropped 3 bases, with 12 bases sitting between them.

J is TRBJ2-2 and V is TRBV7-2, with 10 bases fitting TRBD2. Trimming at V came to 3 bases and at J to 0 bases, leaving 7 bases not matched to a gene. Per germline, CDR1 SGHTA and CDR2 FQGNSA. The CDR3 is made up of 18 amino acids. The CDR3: CASSLTSGPYANTGELFF. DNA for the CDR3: TGTGCCAGCAGCTTGACTAGCGGGCCTTACGCGAACACCGGGGAGCTGTTTTTT.

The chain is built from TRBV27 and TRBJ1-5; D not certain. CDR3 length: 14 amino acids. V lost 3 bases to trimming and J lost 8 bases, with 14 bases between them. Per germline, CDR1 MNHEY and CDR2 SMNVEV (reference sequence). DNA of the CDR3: TGTGCCAGCAGTTTCACCGGGTTTTCGAAGCCCCAGCATTTT. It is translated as CASSFTGFSKPQHF.

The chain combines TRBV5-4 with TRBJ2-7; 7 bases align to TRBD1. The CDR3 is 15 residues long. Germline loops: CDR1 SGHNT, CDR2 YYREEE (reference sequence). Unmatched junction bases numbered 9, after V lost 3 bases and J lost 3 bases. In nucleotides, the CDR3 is TGTGCCAGCAGCTCAAAACAGGGGAACCACTACGAGCAGTACTTC. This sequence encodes CASSSKQGNHYEQYF.

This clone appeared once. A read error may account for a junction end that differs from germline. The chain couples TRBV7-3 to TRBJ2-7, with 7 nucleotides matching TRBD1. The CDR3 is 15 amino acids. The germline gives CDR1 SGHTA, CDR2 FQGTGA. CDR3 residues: CSSRLGRDSSYEQYF. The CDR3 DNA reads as TGTTCCAGCAGATTGGGACGGGACAGCTCCTACGAGCAGTACTTC.

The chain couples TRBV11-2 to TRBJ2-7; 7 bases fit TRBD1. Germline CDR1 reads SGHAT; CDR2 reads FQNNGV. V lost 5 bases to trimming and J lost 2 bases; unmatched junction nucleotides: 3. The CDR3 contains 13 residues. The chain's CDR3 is CASSQGQPYEQYF. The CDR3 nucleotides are TGTGCCAGCAGCCAGGGACAGCCCTACGAGCAGTACTTC.

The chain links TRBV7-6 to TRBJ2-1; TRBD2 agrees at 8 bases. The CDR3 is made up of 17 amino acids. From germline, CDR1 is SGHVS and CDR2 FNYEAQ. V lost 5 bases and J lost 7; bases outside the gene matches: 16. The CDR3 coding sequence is TGTGCCAGCAGCCCCGGGAGGGAGGCGGGAGCGGGGAATGAGCAGTTCTTC. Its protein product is CASSPGREAGAGNEQFF.

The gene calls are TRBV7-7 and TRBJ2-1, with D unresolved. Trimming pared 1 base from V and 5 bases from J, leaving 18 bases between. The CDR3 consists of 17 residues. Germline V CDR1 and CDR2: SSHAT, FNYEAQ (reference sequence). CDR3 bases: TGTGCCAGCAGCTTAGAAGCGAGGTCTGTTCTCCACAATGAGCAGTTCTTC. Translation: CASSLEARSVLHNEQFF.

CDR3 amino acids: CASSPSTGELFF. CDR3 coding DNA: TGCGCCAGCAGCCCCTCCACCGGGGAGCTGTTTTTT. The chain uses TRBV10-2 and TRBJ2-2; no clear D. The CDR3 covers 12 residues. V dropped 6 bases and J dropped 4 bases, with 6 bases sitting between them. In germline, CDR1 is WSHSY, CDR2 SAAADI.

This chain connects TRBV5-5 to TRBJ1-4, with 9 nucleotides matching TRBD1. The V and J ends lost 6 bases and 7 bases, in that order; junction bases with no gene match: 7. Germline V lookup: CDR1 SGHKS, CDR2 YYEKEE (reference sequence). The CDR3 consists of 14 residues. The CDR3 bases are TGTGCCAGCAACACAGGGGGCGTTGGTGAAAAACTGTTTTTT. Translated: CASNTGGVGEKLFF.

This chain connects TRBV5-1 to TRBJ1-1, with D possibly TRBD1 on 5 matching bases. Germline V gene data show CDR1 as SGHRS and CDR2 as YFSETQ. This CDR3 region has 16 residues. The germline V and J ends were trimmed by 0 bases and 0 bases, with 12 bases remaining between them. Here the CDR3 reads CASSLVQGTMNTEAFF. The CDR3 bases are TGCGCCAGCAGCTTGGTTCAGGGAACCATGAACACTGAAGCTTTCTTT.